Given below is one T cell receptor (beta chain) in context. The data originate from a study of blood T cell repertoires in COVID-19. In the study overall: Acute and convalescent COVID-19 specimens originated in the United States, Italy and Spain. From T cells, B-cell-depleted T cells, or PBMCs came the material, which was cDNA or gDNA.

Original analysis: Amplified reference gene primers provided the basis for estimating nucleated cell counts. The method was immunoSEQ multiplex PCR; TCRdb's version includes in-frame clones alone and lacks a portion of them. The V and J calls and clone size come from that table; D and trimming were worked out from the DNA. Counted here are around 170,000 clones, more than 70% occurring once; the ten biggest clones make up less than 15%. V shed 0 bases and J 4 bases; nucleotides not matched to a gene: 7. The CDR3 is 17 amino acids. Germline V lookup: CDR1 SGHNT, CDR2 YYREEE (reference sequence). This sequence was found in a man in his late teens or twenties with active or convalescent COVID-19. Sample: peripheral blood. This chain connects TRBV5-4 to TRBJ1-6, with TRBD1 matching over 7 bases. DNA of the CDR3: TGTGCCAGCAGCTTGGGGGGGACACAGGGGTATAATTCACCCCTCCACTTT. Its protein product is CASSLGGTQGYNSPLHF.